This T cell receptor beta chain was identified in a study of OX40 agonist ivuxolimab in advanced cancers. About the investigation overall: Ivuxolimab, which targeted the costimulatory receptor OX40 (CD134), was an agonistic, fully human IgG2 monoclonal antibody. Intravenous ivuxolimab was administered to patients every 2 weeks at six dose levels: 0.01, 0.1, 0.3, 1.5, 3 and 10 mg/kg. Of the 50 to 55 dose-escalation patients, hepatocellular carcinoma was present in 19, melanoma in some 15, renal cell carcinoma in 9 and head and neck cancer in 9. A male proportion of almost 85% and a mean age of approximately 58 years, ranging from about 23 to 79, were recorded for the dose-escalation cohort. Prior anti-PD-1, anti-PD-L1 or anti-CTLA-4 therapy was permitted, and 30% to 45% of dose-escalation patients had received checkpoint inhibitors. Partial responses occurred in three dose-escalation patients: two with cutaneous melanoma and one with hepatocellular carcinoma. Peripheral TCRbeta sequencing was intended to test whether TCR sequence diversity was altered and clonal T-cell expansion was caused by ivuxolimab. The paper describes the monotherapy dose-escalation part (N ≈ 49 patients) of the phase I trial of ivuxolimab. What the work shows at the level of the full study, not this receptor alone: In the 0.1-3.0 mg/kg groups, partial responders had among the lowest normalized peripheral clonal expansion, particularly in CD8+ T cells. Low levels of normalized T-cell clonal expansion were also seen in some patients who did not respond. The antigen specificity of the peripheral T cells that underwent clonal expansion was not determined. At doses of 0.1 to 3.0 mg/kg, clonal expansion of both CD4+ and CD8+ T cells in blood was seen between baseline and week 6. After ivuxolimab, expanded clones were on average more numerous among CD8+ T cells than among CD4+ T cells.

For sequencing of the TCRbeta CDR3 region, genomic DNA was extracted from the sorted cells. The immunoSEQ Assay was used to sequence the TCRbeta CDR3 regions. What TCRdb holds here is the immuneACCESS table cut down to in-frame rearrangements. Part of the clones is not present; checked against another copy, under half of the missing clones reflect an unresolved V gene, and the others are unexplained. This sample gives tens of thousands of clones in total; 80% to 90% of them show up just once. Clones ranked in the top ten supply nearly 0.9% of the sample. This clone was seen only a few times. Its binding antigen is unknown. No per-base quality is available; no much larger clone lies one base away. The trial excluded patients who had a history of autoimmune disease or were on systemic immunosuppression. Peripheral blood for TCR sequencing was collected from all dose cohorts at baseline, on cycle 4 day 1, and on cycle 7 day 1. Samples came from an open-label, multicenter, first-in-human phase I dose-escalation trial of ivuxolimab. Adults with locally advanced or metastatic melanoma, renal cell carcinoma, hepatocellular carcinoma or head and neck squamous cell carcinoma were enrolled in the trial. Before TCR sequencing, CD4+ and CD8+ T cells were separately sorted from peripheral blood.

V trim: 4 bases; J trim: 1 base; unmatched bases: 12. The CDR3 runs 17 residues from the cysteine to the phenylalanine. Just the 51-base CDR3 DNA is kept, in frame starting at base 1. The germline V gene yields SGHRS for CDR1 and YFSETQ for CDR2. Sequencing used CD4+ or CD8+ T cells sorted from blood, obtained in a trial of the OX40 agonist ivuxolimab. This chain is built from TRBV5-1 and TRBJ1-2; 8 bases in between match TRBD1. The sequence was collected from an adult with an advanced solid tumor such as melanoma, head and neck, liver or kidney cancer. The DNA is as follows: TGCGCCAGCAGCGGCCAGGGGGCGATACCTTATAACTATGGCTACACCTTC. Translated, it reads CASSGQGAIPYNYGYTF.